These 18 T cell receptor beta chains came from one sample sequenced in a study of lymphopenia after photon versus proton radiotherapy. TCRdb keeps only in-frame clones here, not all; method: immunoSEQ multiplex PCR. In the table there are tens of thousands of clones, around four fifths of which are singletons. The specimen was peripheral blood, collected from a patient treated with proton-based radiotherapy. These receptors were obtained from a woman in her seventies with pancreatic cancer.

The chain recombines TRBV4-3 with TRBJ2-6; D unclear. Germline loops: CDR1 LGHNA, CDR2 YSLEER. This CDR3 has 18 amino acids. V gave up 1 base and J gave up 1 base, with 14 bases separating them. The CDR3 DNA is TGCGCCAGCAGCCAAGGGACGATGGCCGCATCTGGGGCCAACGTCCTGACTTTC. Translation gives CASSQGTMAASGANVLTF.

In its sample, this clone ranks as medium-sized (0.01 to 0.1%). The CDR3 protein is CASSPGTGDITDTQYF. The CDR3 DNA sequence: TGCGCCAGCAGCCCCGGGACAGGGGATATCACAGATACGCAGTATTTT. The chain has TRBV4-1 and TRBJ2-3; 10 bases are shared with TRBD1. Germline V lookup: CDR1 MGHRA, CDR2 YSYEKL. V trimming: 4 bases; J trimming: 2 bases; junction bases outside the gene matches: 6. The CDR3 length is 16 residues.

The chain has TRBV12-5 and TRBJ1-2, with D possibly matching TRBD1 (5 bases). The CDR3 is made up of 14 amino acids. V shed 0 bases and J shed 4 bases, with 9 bases lying between them. The germline V gene encodes CDR1 LGHNT and CDR2 FRNRAP. The CDR3: CASGLVGTPYGYTF. The CDR3 nucleotides are TGTGCTAGTGGTTTGGTAGGGACCCCCTATGGCTACACCTTC.

The chain employs TRBV7-2 and TRBJ2-5; no reliable D call. The V end lost 4 bases, the J end lost 0 bases, and 0 bases lay between the germline ends. CDR3 length: 11 amino acids. Germline loops: CDR1 SGHTA, CDR2 FQGNSA. CDR3 DNA sequence: TGTGCCAGCAGCTACCAAGAGACCCAGTACTTC. Its protein product is CASSYQETQYF. Based on the CDR3 plus reference TRBV7-2 and TRBJ2-5, the full variable domain is GAGVSQSPSNKVTEKGKDVELRCDPISGHTALYWYRQSLGQGLEFLIYFQGNSAPDKSGLPSDRFSAERTGGSVSTLTIQRTQQEDSAVYLCASSYQETQYFGPGTRLLVL.

J is TRBJ2-3 and V is TRBV5-1; 7 bases match TRBD2. Germline assignment: CDR1 SGHRS and CDR2 YFSETQ. The V and J ends lost 0 bases and 6 bases, in that order; junction bases with no gene match: 7. CDR3 length: 15 amino acids. CDR3: CASSLVGGSTDTQYF. The CDR3 DNA sequence: TGCGCCAGCAGCTTGGTGGGCGGGAGTACGGATACGCAGTATTTT.

The chain carries TRBV19 and TRBJ1-2, with unresolved D. The CDR3 loop spans 13 amino acids. The germline gives CDR1 LNHDA, CDR2 SQIVND (reference sequence). V lost 6 bases and J 0 bases, leaving 8 bases between the germline ends. The CDR3 protein is CASRGRANYGYTF. The CDR3 region has the DNA TGTGCCAGTAGGGGCCGGGCTAACTATGGCTACACCTTC.

The table lists this clone with a count of one. The chain joins TRBV5-1 to TRBJ2-2, with TRBD2 matching 8 bases. Germline V gene data show CDR1 as SGHRS and CDR2 as YFSETQ. V shed 5 bases and J 5 bases; nucleotides not matched to a gene: 5. The CDR3 spans 14 residues. The CDR3 region has the DNA TGCGCCAGCAGGGAGCGGGAGAGGACCGGGGAGCTGTTTTTT. This codes for CASRERERTGELFF. Full variable domain (remainder filled in from reference TRBV5-1 and TRBJ2-2): KAGVTQTPRYLIKTRGQQVTLSCSPISGHRSVSWYQQTPGQGLQFLFEYFSETQRNKGNFPGRFSGRQFSNSRSEMNVSTLELGDSALYLCASRERERTGELFFGEGSRLTVL.

To note about this clone: A much larger clone differs from this one at a single base, so this may be a read error. The chain is built from TRBV5-8 and TRBJ1-6; D uncertain. Trimming stripped 0 bases from V and 10 bases from J, with 17 bases between. The CDR3 covers 16 residues. CDR1 is SGHTS, CDR2 YDEGEE, per germline. This CDR3 is CASSLGQPSVESPLHF. The DNA for the CDR3 is TGTGCCAGCAGCTTGGGTCAGCCATCGGTAGAATCACCCCTCCACTTT.

This rearrangement joins TRBV5-1 to TRBJ2-3; no definite D call. Trimming pared 4 bases from V and 4 bases from J, leaving 4 bases between. The V gene's germline CDR1 is SGHRS and CDR2 YFSETQ. This CDR3 comprises 11 residues. The DNA for the CDR3 is TGCGCCAGCAGCGTCTCAGATACGCAGTATTTT. Translating gives CASSVSDTQYF.

This chain links TRBV13 with TRBJ2-7; 12 nucleotides agree with TRBD2. From germline, CDR1 is PRHDT and CDR2 FYEKMQ (reference sequence). V lost 4 bases, J lost 4 bases, and 5 bases stayed unmatched. CDR3 length equals 15 residues. The CDR3 spells CASSSETSGSYEQYF. In nucleotides, the CDR3 is TGTGCCAGCAGCTCCGAGACTAGCGGGAGTTACGAGCAGTACTTC.

This clone was observed a few times. The chain employs TRBV6-5 and TRBJ1-1; TRBD1 is a possible D gene (6 bases). Germline V gene lookup returns CDR1 MNHEY and CDR2 SVGAGI. The CDR3 runs to 15 residues. V lost 3 bases to trimming and J lost 4 bases, with 15 bases between them. The CDR3: CASSYWGGAGTEAFF. In nucleotides, the CDR3 is TGTGCCAGCAGTTATTGGGGGGGGGCGGGCACTGAAGCTTTCTTT.

V gene TRBV19 combines with J gene TRBJ1-1, with D possibly being TRBD1 (6 bases). Germline CDR1 and CDR2: LNHDA and SQIVND (reference sequence). This CDR3 is 14 amino acids long. Trimming left V 5 bases short and J 5 bases short, with 15 bases between. The CDR3 coding sequence is TGTGCCAGTAGTCCACAGGGATTTGGGACTGAAGCTTTCTTT. As protein: CASSPQGFGTEAFF. The full variable domain, with the rest looked up from reference TRBV19 and TRBJ1-1, is DGGITQSPKYLFRKEGQNVTLSCEQNLNHDAMYWYRQDPGQGLRLIYYSQIVNDFQKGDIAEGYSVSREKKESFPLTVTSAQKNPTAFYLCASSPQGFGTEAFFGQGTRLTVV.

This clone was seen only once. This sequence joins TRBV19 and TRBJ1-1, with D possibly being TRBD1 (6 bases). With 7 bases removed from V and 6 bases from J, the gap between germline ends came to 24 bases. The CDR3 loop spans 16 amino acids. CDR1 is LNHDA and CDR2 is SQIVND in the germline V gene (reference sequence). The CDR3 DNA sequence: TGTGCCAGTACCCCCCGGAGGGGGGACAATATCGCTGAAGCTTTCTTT. Translation: CASTPRRGDNIAEAFF.

A single count supports this clone. The chain combines TRBV28 with TRBJ1-6; D remains ambiguous. The CDR3 is 12 residues long. V was trimmed by 3 bases and J by 10 bases, leaving 7 bases between them. Germline values: CDR1 MDHEN, CDR2 SYDVKM. DNA of the CDR3: TGTGCCAGCAGTTTTTTAGGCTCACCCCTCCACTTT. This sequence encodes CASSFLGSPLHF.

This clone was observed once. The chain is built from TRBV2 and TRBJ2-7; tentative D call: TRBD2 (6 bases). Trimming took off 3 bases at V and 3 bases at J, with 12 bases between the two ends. The germline CDR1 and CDR2 sequences are SNHLY and FYNNEI. The CDR3 contains 14 residues. The CDR3 loop is CASSDWEAIYEQYF. The CDR3 bases are TGTGCCAGCAGTGATTGGGAGGCTATCTACGAGCAGTACTTC.

The chain is built from TRBV28 and TRBJ2-7; no definite D call. This CDR3 region has 12 residues. The V end lost 6 bases, the J end lost 7 bases, and 13 bases lay between the germline ends. The V gene's germline CDR1 is MDHEN and CDR2 SYDVKM. The CDR3 DNA is TGTGCCAGCAGACCAGCAGGTCTAGAGCAGTACTTC. It codes for CASRPAGLEQYF.

The chain combines TRBV14 with TRBJ2-1, with 8 positions matching TRBD2. The CDR3 is made up of 15 amino acids. V gave up 1 base and J gave up 7 bases; unmatched junction bases: 6. Germline lookup yields CDR1 SGHDN and CDR2 FVKESK. For the CDR3, the DNA is TGTGCCAGCAGCCAAGTATCCAGCGGGAGAAATGAGCAGTTCTTC. Protein: CASSQVSSGRNEQFF.

This rearrangement joins TRBV7-3 to TRBJ2-2; TRBD2 matches 8 bases. Germline loops: CDR1 SGHTA, CDR2 FQGTGA. CDR3 length: 14 residues. After removal of 5 bases from V and 8 bases from J, the junction contained 7 bases not matched to a gene. The CDR3: CASSPGLVAGELFF. The CDR3 region has the DNA TGTGCCAGCAGCCCGGGACTAGTAGCTGGGGAGCTGTTTTTT. The full variable domain, its missing parts supplied by reference TRBV7-3 and TRBJ2-2, is GAGVSQTPSNKVTEKGKYVELRCDPISGHTALYWYRQSLGQGPEFLIYFQGTGAADDSGLPNDRFFAVRPEGSVSTLKIQRTERGDSAVYLCASSPGLVAGELFFGEGSRLTVL.